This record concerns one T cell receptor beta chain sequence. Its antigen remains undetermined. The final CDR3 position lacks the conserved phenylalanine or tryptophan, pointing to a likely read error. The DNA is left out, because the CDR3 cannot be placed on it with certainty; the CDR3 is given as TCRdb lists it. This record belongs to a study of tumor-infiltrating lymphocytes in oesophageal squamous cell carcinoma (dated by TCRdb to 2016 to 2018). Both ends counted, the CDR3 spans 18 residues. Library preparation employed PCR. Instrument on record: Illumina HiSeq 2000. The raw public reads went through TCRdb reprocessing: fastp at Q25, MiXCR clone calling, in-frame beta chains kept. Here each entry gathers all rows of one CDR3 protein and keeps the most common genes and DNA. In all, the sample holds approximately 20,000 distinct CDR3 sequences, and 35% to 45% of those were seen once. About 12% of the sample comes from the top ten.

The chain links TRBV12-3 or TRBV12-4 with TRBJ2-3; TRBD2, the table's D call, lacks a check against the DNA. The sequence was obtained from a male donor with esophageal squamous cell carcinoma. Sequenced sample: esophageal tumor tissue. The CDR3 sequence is CASSQIGLAGVETQYFGP.